These 11 T cell receptor beta chains were sequenced from one sample in a study of T cells in Graves' hyperthyroidism and ophthalmopathy. RNA transcripts gave rise to amplified TCR beta CDR3 regions. The HTBI primer set served for first-round RT-PCR of the TCR CDR3. TCRdb itself ran the multiplex PCR reads through MiXCR, one entry per CDR3 protein. This table holds about 180,000 distinct CDR3 sequences, over 15% found once. The sequencing sample was made of blood. The source is a woman aged 45-65 years with Graves' hyperthyroidism.

This clonotype was counted ten times or more. The chain employs TRBV6-5 and TRBJ1-1; no definite D call. The germline V gene has CDR1 MNHEY and CDR2 SVGAGI. The V and J ends lost 1 base and 5 bases respectively, with 8 bases between them. CDR3 size: 13 residues. CDR3 loop: CASSYLMATEAFF. CDR3 bases: TGTGCCAGCAGTTACTTGATGGCAACTGAAGCTTTCTTT.

V and J are TRBV24-1 and TRBJ2-5, with TRBD1 as a possible D gene (6 bases). The ends were cut back, 3 bases at V and 5 bases at J, with 21 bases in the middle. This CDR3 has 17 amino acids. Germline V gives CDR1 KGHDR, CDR2 SFDVKD. CDR3 protein: CATSDKQRTADGETQYF. CDR3 DNA: TGTGCCACCAGTGATAAACAAAGGACAGCGGATGGGGAGACCCAGTACTTC.

The sample holds a few counts of this clonotype. No conserved phenylalanine or tryptophan is present at the end of the CDR3, so a read error is the likely explanation. This chain joins TRBV19 and TRBJ2-7; 7 positions agree with TRBD1. Germline CDR1 reads LNHDA; CDR2 reads SQIVND (reference sequence). V was clipped by 9 bases and J by 0 bases; unmatched bases: 8. The CDR3 spans 14 residues. This chain's CDR3 is CASGRTGGSYEQYL. CDR3 DNA sequence: TGTGCCAGCGGAAGGACAGGTGGCTCCTACGAGCAGTACCTC.

Ten or more counts support this clonotype. The J gene is TRBJ2-5, the V gene TRBV28; 7 positions match TRBD2. The germline V gene has CDR1 MDHEN and CDR2 SYDVKM. The CDR3 length is 14 residues. Trimming removed 7 bases from V and 4 bases from J; junction bases left unmatched: 9. This CDR3 reads CASNWGGSVETQYF. As DNA, the CDR3 is TGTGCCAGCAATTGGGGAGGGTCGGTAGAGACCCAGTACTTC.

This clonotype was recorded many times. The chain recombines TRBV18 with TRBJ2-5, with 8 bases matching TRBD1. V shed 3 bases and J 4 bases; nucleotides not matched to a gene: 4. CDR3 size: 14 residues. The germline gives CDR1 KGHSH, CDR2 LQKENI. The CDR3 protein is CASSPFRGRETQYF. CDR3 nucleotide sequence: TGTGCCAGCTCACCTTTCAGGGGGCGAGAGACCCAGTACTTC.

This clonotype came up many times. The chain recombines TRBV19 with TRBJ2-3; perhaps D is TRBD1 or TRBD2 (6 bases each). V was shortened by 9 bases and J by 2 bases, with 15 bases between the two germline ends. The CDR3 runs to 14 residues. Germline CDR1 LNHDA, CDR2 SQIVND (reference sequence). This chain's CDR3 is CASEGGGDTDTQYF. The CDR3 DNA follows: TGTGCCAGCGAGGGGGGCGGAGACACAGATACGCAGTATTTT.

This clonotype was detected only once. At one of its ends the junction is not consistent with the germline gene, which may arise from a read error. The rearrangement joins TRBV3-1 to TRBJ2-1; D unclear. The germline CDR1 and CDR2 sequences are LGHDT and YNNKEL (reference sequence). The CDR3 extends over 17 amino acids. CDR3 sequence: CASSQGQDPKSYNERFF. CDR3 in DNA: TGTGCCAGCAGCCAAGGACAAGACCCCAAATCCTACAATGAGCGGTTCTTC.

This clonotype was seen repeatedly, ten times or more. The gene calls are TRBV5-6 and TRBJ2-2; weak D call: TRBD1 (5 bases). CDR1 and CDR2 (germline): SGHDT, YYEEEE. With 1 base removed from V and 1 base from J, the gap between germline ends came to 8 bases. The CDR3 is made up of 15 amino acids. The CDR3 spells CASSLPTGNTGELFF. For the CDR3, the DNA is TGTGCCAGCAGCTTGCCTACAGGGAACACCGGGGAGCTGTTTTTT. Full variable domain (rest looked up from reference TRBV5-6 and TRBJ2-2): DAGVTQSPTHLIKTRGQQVTLRCSPKSGHDTVSWYQQALGQGPQFIFQYYEEEERQRGNFPDRFSGHQFPNYSSELNVNALLLGDSALYLCASSLPTGNTGELFFGEGSRLTVL.

This clonotype was detected only a few times. The V gene is TRBV20-1, the J gene TRBJ1-1; a possible D gene is TRBD1 (6 bases). The CDR3 totals 13 residues. Germline CDR1 DFQATT, CDR2 SNEGSKA (reference sequence). V lost 3 bases and J 0 bases, leaving 8 bases between the germline ends. CDR3 sequence (DNA): TGCAGTGCTAGCAGGGACATGAACACTGAAGCTTTCTTT. Translation gives CSASRDMNTEAFF.

This clonotype came up many times. This chain links TRBV7-2 with TRBJ1-3; tentatively, D is TRBD1 (5 bases). Trimming took 7 bases from V and 2 from J, leaving 15 bases between them. CDR3 size: 15 residues. Germline-derived CDR1 and CDR2 are SGHTA and FQGNSA. Written as DNA, the CDR3 is TGTGCCAGCACCAAAGGACGGGGGACTGGAAACACCATATATTTT. Translating it yields CASTKGRGTGNTIYF.

This rearrangement joins TRBV28 to TRBJ2-5, with D unclear. CDR3 length: 13 amino acids. Germline V gene sequence: CDR1 MDHEN, CDR2 SYDVKM. V was shortened by 5 bases and J by 5 bases, with 12 bases between the two germline ends. This CDR3 reads CASSGWRWETQYF. The CDR3 region has the DNA TGTGCCAGCAGTGGGTGGCGCTGGGAGACCCAGTACTTC.